The 22 T cell receptor beta chains below were found in one sample sequenced in a study of identical twins. Via MiXCR, TCRdb re-called the 5' RACE reads, giving one row per CDR3 protein. The sample consists of about 240,000 distinct CDR3 sequences, over 9.5% of them appearing once. Source material: memory T cells sorted from blood. These receptors all come from a man aged 50 to 59 in good health.

This clonotype was counted at least ten times. The rearrangement uses TRBV28 and TRBJ1-1, with unresolved D. The CDR3 covers 14 residues. The V and J ends lost 4 bases and 2 bases respectively, with 11 bases between them. The germline CDR1 and CDR2 sequences are MDHEN and SYDVKM. The CDR3 nucleotides are TGTGCCAGCAGTTCCCCAGGCCTAAACACTGAAGCTTTCTTT. It encodes CASSSPGLNTEAFF.

This clonotype was counted between two and nine times. V and J are TRBV5-5 and TRBJ1-4; D gene unclear. V was shortened by 4 bases and J by 5 bases, with 12 bases between the two germline ends. This CDR3 is built from 14 residues. Looked up from germline, CDR1 is SGHKS and CDR2 is YYEKEE (reference sequence). The CDR3 loop is CASSRDSFNEKLFF. The CDR3 nucleotides read TGTGCCAGCAGCCGTGACTCCTTCAATGAAAAACTGTTTTTT. Looking up the rest from reference TRBV5-5 and TRBJ1-4 gives the full variable domain: DAGVTQSPTHLIKTRGQQVTLRCSPISGHKSVSWYQQVLGQGPQFIFQYYEKEERGRGNFPDRFSARQFPNYSSELNVNALLLGDSALYLCASSRDSFNEKLFFGSGTQLSVL.

The sample holds a few counts of this clonotype. V is TRBV7-2 and J is TRBJ2-5, with 7 bases identical to TRBD2. The CDR3 totals 15 residues. V lost 7 bases to trimming and J lost 3 bases; unmatched junction nucleotides: 11. CDR1 SGHTA and CDR2 FQGNSA come from the germline V gene. CDR3 residues: CASTLQASGKETQYF. In nucleotides, the CDR3 is TGTGCCAGCACCCTACAGGCTAGCGGTAAAGAGACCCAGTACTTC.

J is TRBJ2-3 and V is TRBV28; D may be TRBD2 (5 bases). The CDR3 spans 15 residues. Germline V gene sequence: CDR1 MDHEN, CDR2 SYDVKM. V lost 6 bases, J lost 1 base, and 14 bases lay in between. The CDR3 protein is CASSRSLGGTDTQYF. The CDR3 bases are TGTGCCAGCAGCCGCTCCCTCGGGGGCACAGATACGCAGTATTTT.

This clonotype was picked up a small number of times. The rearrangement links TRBV14 to TRBJ2-3, with D possibly TRBD2 on 6 matching bases. Trimming took 1 base from V and 2 from J, leaving 19 bases between them. This CDR3 contains 18 residues. CDR1 is SGHDN, CDR2 FVKESK, per germline. This CDR3 is CASSQGNLPGLYTDTQYF. The CDR3 nucleotides are TGTGCCAGCAGCCAAGGGAACCTCCCGGGACTGTACACAGATACGCAGTATTTT.

This clonotype has more than one count but fewer than ten. J is TRBJ2-1 and V is TRBV20-1, with 7 positions matching TRBD1. The CDR3 extends over 14 amino acids. V gave up 5 bases and J gave up 7 bases; unmatched junction bases: 11. Germline CDR1 and CDR2: DFQATT and SNEGSKA (reference sequence). CDR3 DNA sequence: TGCAGTGCTGCACAGGGGCGTCCTAATAATGAGCAGTTCTTC. Its translation: CSAAQGRPNNEQFF.

The V gene is TRBV4-1, the J gene TRBJ2-5, with a tentative D call TRBD2 (6 bases). This CDR3 has 15 amino acids. The germline V and J ends were trimmed by 5 bases and 5 bases, with 18 bases remaining between them. CDR1 is MGHRA, CDR2 YSYEKL, per germline. The chain's CDR3 is CASSLSEGRKETQYF. CDR3 in DNA: TGCGCCAGCAGCTTAAGCGAGGGGAGGAAGGAGACCCAGTACTTC.

This clonotype has a count of ten or more. The chain links TRBV6-1 to TRBJ2-1; 9 positions agree with TRBD1. J lost 7 bases, V lost 5 bases, and 12 bases had no gene match. CDR3 size: 16 residues. Germline V gives CDR1 MNHNS, CDR2 SASEGT. The CDR3 is CASSPRDRERGNEQFF. CDR3 bases: TGTGCCAGCAGTCCCCGGGACAGGGAGCGTGGGAATGAGCAGTTCTTC.

This clonotype came up many times. This sequence joins TRBV24-1 and TRBJ2-1; no reliable D call. This CDR3 comprises 14 residues. Trimming cost V 4 bases and J 2 bases, with 8 bases left between them. The germline gives CDR1 KGHDR, CDR2 SFDVKD. CDR3 residues: CATSDTDTYNEQFF. The CDR3 DNA sequence: TGTGCCACCAGTGACACCGACACCTACAATGAGCAGTTCTTC.

At least ten counts were recorded for this clonotype. The chain links TRBV20-1 to TRBJ2-1; perhaps TRBD2 as D (5 bases). Germline CDR1 and CDR2: DFQATT and SNEGSKA (reference sequence). The CDR3 runs 12 residues. V was clipped by 6 bases and J by 9 bases, with 15 bases between them. In DNA, the CDR3 is TGCAGTGCCACGGGCGGACTTTTTGAGCAGTTCTTC. Protein product: CSATGGLFEQFF.

This clonotype was counted ten times or more. V is TRBV2 and J is TRBJ2-7; D possibly uses TRBD1 or TRBD2 (7 bases each). V shed 7 bases and J shed 2 bases, with 18 bases lying between them. CDR3 length: 15 residues. Germline CDR1 SNHLY, CDR2 FYNNEI. CDR3 DNA: TGTGCCAGCACCCTACCAGGGGGGGCAACCTACGAGCAGTACTTC. Its protein product is CASTLPGGATYEQYF.

In this sample, this clonotype turned up many times. The chain combines TRBV15 with TRBJ2-3; 13 nucleotides line up with TRBD2. Germline assignment: CDR1 LNHNV and CDR2 YYDKDF (reference sequence). This CDR3 comprises 18 residues. Trimming cost V 0 bases and J 1 base; bases outside gene matches: 4. The CDR3 is CATSRELAGGGGTDTQYF. In DNA, the CDR3 is TGTGCCACCAGCAGAGAACTAGCGGGGGGGGGCGGCACAGATACGCAGTATTTT.

Ten or more counts support this clonotype. This chain connects TRBV4-3 to TRBJ2-2; no definite D call. Between the trimmed V and J ends, which lost 0 bases and 9 bases, there was a span of 17 bases. Germline CDR1 and CDR2: LGHNA and YSLEER. The CDR3 contains 16 residues. CDR3 protein: CASSQDTRTLPRELFF. DNA of the CDR3: TGCGCCAGCAGCCAAGATACGAGGACCCTCCCTAGGGAGCTGTTTTTT.

This clonotype has a count of ten or more. CDR3 sequence: CASSLEGGQVSQPQHF. CDR3 nucleotide sequence: TGTGCCAGCAGTTTAGAGGGGGGGCAGGTGAGTCAGCCCCAGCATTTT. V gene TRBV27 combines with J gene TRBJ1-5; perhaps TRBD1 as D (6 bases). This CDR3 is built from 16 residues. V lost 2 bases and J lost 6, with 17 bases in between. CDR1 and CDR2 (germline): MNHEY, SMNVEV (reference sequence).

The chain is built from TRBV29-1 and TRBJ1-2, with no clear D. Germline V gives CDR1 SQVTM, CDR2 ANQGSEA. The V end was cut by 4 bases, the J end by 8 bases, with 8 bases between. The CDR3 sequence is 10 residues long. The CDR3 sequence: CSVAGNGYTF. The CDR3 nucleotides read TGCAGCGTTGCTGGGAACGGCTACACCTTC.

Comments on this clonotype: This could be a read error, since a much larger clone is one nucleotide away. The chain carries TRBV6-2 or TRBV6-3 and TRBJ1-1; maybe TRBD1 (5 bases). The germline gives CDR1 MNHEY, CDR2 SVGEGT. The V end was cut by 5 bases, the J end by 4 bases, with 17 bases between. This CDR3 spans 15 amino acids. CDR3 protein: CASSKYPGTFTEAFF. The CDR3, as DNA: TGTGCCAGCAGTAAATACCCCGGGACCTTCACTGAAGCTTTCTTT.

This chain links TRBV18 with TRBJ2-3; 7 nucleotides line up with TRBD1. This CDR3 comprises 16 residues. V trimming: 0 bases; J trimming: 5 bases; junction bases outside the gene matches: 8. Germline CDR1 is KGHSH and CDR2 is LQKENI. The CDR3 bases are TGTGCCAGCTCACCACCCCGGCAGGGGGTACAAGATACGCAGTATTTT. It yields the protein CASSPPRQGVQDTQYF.

This clonotype has ten or more counts. The CDR3 spells CASSHAPDRSYGYTF. CDR3 nucleotides: TGTGCCAGCAGTCATGCCCCCGACAGGAGCTATGGCTACACCTTC. The chain links TRBV6-2 or TRBV6-3 to TRBJ1-2, with D possibly being TRBD1 (6 bases). V lost 5 bases to trimming and J lost 4 bases, with 17 bases between them. From germline, CDR1 is MNHEY and CDR2 SVGEGT. This CDR3 has 15 residues.

In its sample, this clonotype was seen many times. This rearrangement joins TRBV20-1 to TRBJ1-2; D is perhaps TRBD1 (5 bases). Trimming removed 0 bases from V and 0 bases from J, with 5 bases in between. The CDR3 loop spans 13 amino acids. Germline V gives CDR1 DFQATT, CDR2 SNEGSKA (reference sequence). The DNA of the CDR3 is TGCAGTGCTAGAGAGACAGCTAACTATGGCTACACCTTC. It encodes CSARETANYGYTF.

This clonotype turned up a few times. The J gene is TRBJ2-1, the V gene TRBV10-1; weak D call: TRBD2 (6 bases). CDR1 and CDR2 (germline): WNHNN, SYGVQD (reference sequence). V lost 3 bases and J 4 bases, leaving 13 bases between the germline ends. This CDR3 is built from 15 residues. CDR3 in amino acids: CASSDTGGLYNEQFF. The CDR3 coding sequence is TGCGCCAGCAGTGACACTGGGGGGTTGTACAATGAGCAGTTCTTC.

The chain recombines TRBV6-2 or TRBV6-3 with TRBJ2-3, with TRBD2 identical over 9 bases. Germline assignment: CDR1 MNHEY and CDR2 SVGEGT. The V segment lost 0 bases and the J segment 0 bases; nucleotides outside the gene matches: 10. This CDR3 is 19 amino acids long. CDR3 sequence reads: CASSYSSSGIISSTDTQYF. DNA of the CDR3: TGTGCCAGCAGTTACTCTTCTAGCGGGATCATTTCTAGCACAGATACGCAGTATTTT.

The chain employs TRBV14 and TRBJ2-7; D unclear. The V end was cut by 0 bases, the J end by 0 bases, with 18 bases between. Germline CDR1 reads SGHDN; CDR2 reads FVKESK. The CDR3 is made up of 18 amino acids. CDR3 sequence reads: CASSQEWIGDPSSYEQYF. In nucleotides, the CDR3 is TGTGCCAGCAGCCAAGAATGGATTGGAGACCCCAGCTCCTACGAGCAGTACTTC.